This TCR beta chain was profiled in a study of T cells in Graves' hyperthyroidism and ophthalmopathy. Ten or more counts support this clonotype. Antigen unknown. Study-level results: Ophthalmopathy was model-predicted a median about 6.7 months pre-onset.

Germline values: CDR1 MDHEN, CDR2 SYDVKM. This CDR3 is built from 16 residues. The V and J ends lost 2 bases and 8 bases respectively, with 18 bases between them. Amplified regions were TCR beta CDR3 sequences from RNA transcripts. RT-PCR in the first round (using the HTBI primer set) targeted the TCR CDR3. TCRdb used MiXCR to reprocess the multiplex PCR reads, holding one entry per CDR3 protein. The data hold around 340,000 distinct CDR3 sequences, with 21% observed a single time. Across 18 months, stable Graves' hyperthyroidism was marked by no progression to ophthalmopathy. Each diagnosis was grounded in clinical symptoms, serum thyroxine and TRAb, thyroid ultrasound, and orbital computed tomography.

The sample consisted of blood. The V gene is TRBV28, the J gene TRBJ1-4; D might be TRBD1 (6 bases). The clonotype originates from a woman aged 45-60 years with Graves' hyperthyroidism. The CDR3 sequence: CASSLPGAGGGEKLFF. The DNA for the CDR3 is TGTGCCAGCAGTTTACCCGGGGCAGGAGGGGGGGAAAAACTGTTTTTT.